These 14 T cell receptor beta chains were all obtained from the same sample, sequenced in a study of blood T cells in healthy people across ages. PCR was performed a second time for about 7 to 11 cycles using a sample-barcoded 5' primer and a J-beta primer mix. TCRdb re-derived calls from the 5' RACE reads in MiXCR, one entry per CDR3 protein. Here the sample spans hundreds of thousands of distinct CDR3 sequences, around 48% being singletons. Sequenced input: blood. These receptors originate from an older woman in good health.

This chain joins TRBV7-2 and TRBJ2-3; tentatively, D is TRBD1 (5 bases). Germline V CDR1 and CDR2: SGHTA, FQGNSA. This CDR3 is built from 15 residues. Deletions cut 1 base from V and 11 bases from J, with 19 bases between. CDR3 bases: TGTGCCAGCAGCTTAGGGGGCATCAACGGATGTATGCAGTATTTT. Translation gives CASSLGGINGCMQYF.

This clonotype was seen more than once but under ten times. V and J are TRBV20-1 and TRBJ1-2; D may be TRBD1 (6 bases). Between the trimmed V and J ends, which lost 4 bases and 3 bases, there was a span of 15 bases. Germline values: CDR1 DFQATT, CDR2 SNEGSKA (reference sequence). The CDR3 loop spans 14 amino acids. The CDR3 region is CSATVGGRDYGYTF. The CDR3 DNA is TGCAGTGCTACTGTCGGGGGGCGAGACTATGGCTACACCTTC.

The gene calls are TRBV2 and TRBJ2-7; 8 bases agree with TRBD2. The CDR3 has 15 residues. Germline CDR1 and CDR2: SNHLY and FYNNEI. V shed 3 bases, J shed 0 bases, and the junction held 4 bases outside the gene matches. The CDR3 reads CASSETSVDSYEQYF. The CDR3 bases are TGTGCCAGCAGTGAGACTAGCGTTGACTCCTACGAGCAGTACTTC.

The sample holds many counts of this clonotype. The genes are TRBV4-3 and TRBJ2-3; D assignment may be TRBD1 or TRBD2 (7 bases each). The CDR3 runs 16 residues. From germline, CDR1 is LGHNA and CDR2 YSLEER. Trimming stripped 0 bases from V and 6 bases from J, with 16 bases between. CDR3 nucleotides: TGCGCCAGCAGCCAAGAAGAAGGGGGCGGGAGCGATACGCAGTATTTT. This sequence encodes CASSQEEGGGSDTQYF.

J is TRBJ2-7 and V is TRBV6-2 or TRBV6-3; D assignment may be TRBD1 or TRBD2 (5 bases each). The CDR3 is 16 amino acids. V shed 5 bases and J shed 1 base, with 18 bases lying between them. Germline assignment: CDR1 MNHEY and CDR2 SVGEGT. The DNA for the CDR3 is TGTGCCAGCAGTCCCAGGGACCCACCCAAATCCTACGAGCAGTACTTC. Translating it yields CASSPRDPPKSYEQYF.

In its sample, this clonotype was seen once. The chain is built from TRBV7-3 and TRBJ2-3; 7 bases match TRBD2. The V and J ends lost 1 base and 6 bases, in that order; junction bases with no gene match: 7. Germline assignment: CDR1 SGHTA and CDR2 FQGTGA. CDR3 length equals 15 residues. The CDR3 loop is CASSLSAGVRDTQYF. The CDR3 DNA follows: TGTGCCAGCAGCTTAAGTGCGGGAGTGAGGGATACGCAGTATTTT.

The CDR3 nucleotides are TGTGCCAGCAGCTTAGGGGGCGGGAGGGCCGGGGATACGCAGTATTTT. It specifies CASSLGGGRAGDTQYF. The chain is built from TRBV7-2 and TRBJ2-3, with 9 bases that match TRBD2. Germline CDR1 is SGHTA and CDR2 is FQGNSA. The CDR3 is made up of 16 amino acids. The V and J ends lost 1 base and 6 bases, in that order; junction bases with no gene match: 8.

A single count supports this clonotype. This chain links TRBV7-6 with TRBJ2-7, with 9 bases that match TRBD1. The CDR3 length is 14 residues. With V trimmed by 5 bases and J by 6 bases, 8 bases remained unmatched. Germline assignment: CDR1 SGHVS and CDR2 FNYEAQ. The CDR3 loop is CASSDAGTGSEQYF. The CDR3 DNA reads TGTGCCAGCAGCGACGCCGGGACAGGGTCCGAGCAGTACTTC. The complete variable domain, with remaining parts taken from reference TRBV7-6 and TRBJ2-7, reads GAGVSQSPRYKVTKRGQDVALRCDPISGHVSLYWYRQALGQGPEFLTYFNYEAQQDKSGLPNDRFSAERPEGSISTLTIQRTEQRDSAMYRCASSDAGTGSEQYFGPGTRLTVT.

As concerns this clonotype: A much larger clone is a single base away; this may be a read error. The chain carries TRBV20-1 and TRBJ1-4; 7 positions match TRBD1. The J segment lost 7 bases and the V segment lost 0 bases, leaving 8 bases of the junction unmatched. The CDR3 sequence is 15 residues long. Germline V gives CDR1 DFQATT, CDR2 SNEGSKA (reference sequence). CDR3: CSARDLGQRSEKLFF. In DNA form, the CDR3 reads TGCAGTGCTAGAGATTTGGGACAGAGAAGTGAAAAACTGTTTTTT.

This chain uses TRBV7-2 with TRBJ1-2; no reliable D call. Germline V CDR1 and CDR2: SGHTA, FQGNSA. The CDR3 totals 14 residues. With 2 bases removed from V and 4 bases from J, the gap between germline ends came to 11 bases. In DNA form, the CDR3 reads TGTGCCAGCAGCTTATTGCGAGAAATCTATGGCTACACCTTC. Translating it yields CASSLLREIYGYTF.

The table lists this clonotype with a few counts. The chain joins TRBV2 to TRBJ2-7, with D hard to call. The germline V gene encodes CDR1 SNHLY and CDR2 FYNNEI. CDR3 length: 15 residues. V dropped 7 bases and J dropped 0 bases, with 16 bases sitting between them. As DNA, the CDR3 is TGTGCCAGCAACAACGGGCTGGCGAGCTCCTACGAGCAGTACTTC. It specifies CASNNGLASSYEQYF. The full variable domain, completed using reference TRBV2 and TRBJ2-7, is EPEVTQTPSHQVTQMGQEVILRCVPISNHLYFYWYRQILGQKVEFLVSFYNNEISEKSEIFDDQFSVERPDGSNFTLKIRSTKLEDSAMYFCASNNGLASSYEQYFGPGTRLTVT.

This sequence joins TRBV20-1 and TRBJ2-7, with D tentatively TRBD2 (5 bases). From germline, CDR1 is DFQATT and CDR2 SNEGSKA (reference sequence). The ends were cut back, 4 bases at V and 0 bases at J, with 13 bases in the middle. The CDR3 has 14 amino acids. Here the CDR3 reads CSATLAKSSYEQYF. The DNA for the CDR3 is TGCAGTGCTACCCTAGCTAAAAGCTCCTACGAGCAGTACTTC.

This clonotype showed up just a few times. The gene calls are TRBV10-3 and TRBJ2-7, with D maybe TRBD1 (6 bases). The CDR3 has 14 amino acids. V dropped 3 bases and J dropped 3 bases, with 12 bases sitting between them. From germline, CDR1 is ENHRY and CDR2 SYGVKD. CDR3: CAISDRGPNYEQYF. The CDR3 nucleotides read TGTGCCATCAGTGACAGGGGCCCTAACTACGAGCAGTACTTC.

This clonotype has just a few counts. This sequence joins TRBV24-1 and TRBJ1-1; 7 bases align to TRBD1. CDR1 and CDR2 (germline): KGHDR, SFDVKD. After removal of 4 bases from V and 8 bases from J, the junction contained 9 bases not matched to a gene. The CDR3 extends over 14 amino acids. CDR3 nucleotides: TGTGCCACCAGTGACTCGAGGGGGCTCGGCGAAGCTTTCTTT. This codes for CATSDSRGLGEAFF.